These T cell receptor beta chains were read from a single sample in a study of memory CD4+ T cells and cytomegalovirus serostatus. The protocol was immunoSEQ multiplex PCR, while the TCRdb copy is restricted to in-frame clones and leaves out a portion. The sample includes 60,000 or so clones, less than 85% of them seen just once. Sequences were obtained from memory CD4+ T cells from blood. These receptors were obtained from an adult in good health and CMV-seronegative. Some clones in this sample may be carry-over from other donors' samples. The CDR3 runs from the conserved cysteine through the conserved F or W. The D gene is left open where the match is weak.

TRBJ1-6	-	TRBV30	13	CAWSVGADSPLHF	TGTGCCTGGAGTGTAGGGGCAGATTCACCCCTCCACTTT
TRBJ1-4	-	TRBV4-1	14	CASSQGRVNEKLFF	TGCGCCAGCAGCCAAGGGCGGGTAAATGAAAAACTGTTTTTT
TRBJ2-3	TRBD2	TRBV7-9	16	CASSLGPTSVPDTQYF	TGTGCCAGCAGCTTAGGACCGACTAGCGTACCAGATACGCAGTATTTT
TRBJ1-2	TRBD1	TRBV7-2	16	CASSARWDRLNYGYTF	TGTGCCAGCAGCGCCCGCTGGGACAGACTAAACTATGGCTACACCTTC
TRBJ2-2	-	TRBV5-1	15	CASSLGSWNTGELFF	TGCGCCAGCAGCTTGGGTAGCTGGAACACCGGGGAGCTGTTTTTT
TRBJ2-5	TRBD1	TRBV30	15	CAWSFGQGAQETQYF	TGTGCCTGGAGTTTCGGACAGGGCGCCCAAGAGACCCAGTACTTC
TRBJ2-7	TRBD2	TRBV5-1	18	CASSPTVLAGPSTYEQYF	TGCGCCAGCAGTCCTACTGTACTAGCGGGCCCCTCCACCTACGAGCAGTACTTC
TRBJ2-7	-	TRBV7-2	15	CASSFGGERRGEQYF	TGTGCCAGCAGCTTTGGCGGGGAAAGAAGGGGCGAGCAGTACTTC
TRBJ2-7	TRBD2	TRBV28	16	CASSWAQTSASYEQYF	TGTGCCAGCAGCTGGGCCCAGACTAGCGCATCCTACGAGCAGTACTTC
TRBJ2-3	TRBD2	TRBV27	17	CASTTRTSGTSTDTQYF	TGTGCCAGCACTACGAGGACTAGCGGGACTAGCACAGATACGCAGTATTTT
TRBJ2-7	-	TRBV27	15	CASSLRDPSSYEQYF	TGTGCCAGCAGTCTGAGGGATCCAAGCTCCTACGAGCAGTACTTC